In its sample, the clone carrying this T cell receptor (beta chain) was seen a few times. What it binds is not known. Germline V gene sequence: CDR1 MNHEY, CDR2 SVGAGI. This CDR3 comprises 11 residues. Trimming left V 8 bases short and J 6 bases short, with 7 bases between. Amplification of TCR alpha and beta CDR3 regions from RNA used iRepertoire nested multiplex PCR. From the multiplex PCR reads, TCRdb called clonotypes with MiXCR, one entry per CDR3 protein. The sample lists about 410,000 distinct CDR3 sequences, roughly two fifths occurring once. The record originates from a study of glioma-infiltrating T cells. Study-wide background: Glioblastomas were WHO grade IV, sampled at first diagnosis; low-grade were grade II. Dexamethasone exposure before glioma surgery was limited to six or fewer days.

Study-wide findings and caveats: Tissue and blood shared very few CDR3 sequences. A blood CDR3 motif signature was depleted in highly divergent patients.

V is TRBV6-5 and J is TRBJ2-2; TRBD1 or TRBD2 may be the D gene (6 bases each). Sequencing was done on a sample of glioma tissue, nonneoplastic brain tissue, or PBMCs (not recorded which). This clonotype was obtained from a human donor with low-grade glioma or glioblastoma, undergoing nonglioma brain surgery, or in good health (not recorded which). CDR3 in amino acids: CASGGPGELFF. For the CDR3, the DNA is TGTGCCAGCGGGGGGCCCGGGGAGCTGTTTTTT.